This T cell receptor (beta chain) stems from a study of immune characterization of retroperitoneal liposarcoma. TCRdb passed the PCR reads through MiXCR, listing each CDR3 protein once. The sample yields around 1,000 distinct CDR3 sequences, less than 40% seen once. V lost 3 bases and J lost 3; bases outside the gene matches: 7. This CDR3 comprises 17 residues. From germline, CDR1 is MDHEN and CDR2 SYDVKM. Source material: tumor tissue. The source is a male donor with retroperitoneal liposarcoma. The chain links TRBV28 to TRBJ2-1; 11 positions match TRBD2. This chain's CDR3 is CASSLVAGGPHYNEQFF. The CDR3 DNA is TGTGCCAGCAGTTTGGTAGCGGGAGGGCCCCACTACAATGAGCAGTTCTTC.